These 28 T cell receptor beta chains were all obtained from the same sample, sequenced in a study of blood T cell repertoires in COVID-19. Here immunoSEQ multiplex PCR was the method, and the copy in TCRdb shows in-frame clones only, minus some. The sample has approximately 250,000 clones, about 89% seen once; the top ten hold around 1.5%. The sequencing sample was made of peripheral blood. The receptors originated from a woman aged 60-75 years who had recovered from COVID-19.

The chain carries TRBV6-5 and TRBJ1-5; 8 bases are a match to TRBD1. The CDR3 length is 14 residues. Germline V lookup: CDR1 MNHEY, CDR2 SVGAGI. J was trimmed by 6 bases and V by 6 bases; bases with no gene match: 7. The CDR3 sequence: CASRPQGAGQPQHF. CDR3 sequence (DNA): TGTGCCAGCAGACCTCAGGGGGCAGGTCAGCCCCAGCATTTT.

The rearrangement links TRBV7-8 to TRBJ1-2, with D possibly TRBD1 on 5 matching bases. This CDR3 region has 13 residues. V lost 2 bases and J lost 8, with 12 bases in between. CDR1 is SGHVS, CDR2 FQNEAQ, per germline. The CDR3: CASSLMSGDGYTF. DNA of the CDR3: TGTGCCAGCAGCTTAATGTCGGGGGACGGCTACACCTTC.

The chain employs TRBV19 and TRBJ1-6; D call uncertain. Trimming cost V 3 bases and J 11 bases, with 11 bases left between them. Germline assignment: CDR1 LNHDA and CDR2 SQIVND (reference sequence). CDR3 length: 13 amino acids. Here the CDR3 reads CASSMTREAPLHF. DNA of the CDR3: TGTGCCAGTAGTATGACGCGCGAGGCACCCCTCCACTTT.

The chain employs TRBV5-1 and TRBJ2-4; 11 bases fit TRBD2. The CDR3 covers 14 residues. In germline, CDR1 is SGHRS, CDR2 YFSETQ. The J segment lost 8 bases and the V segment lost 2 bases, leaving 3 bases of the junction unmatched. The CDR3 nucleotides are TGCGCCAGCAGCTTTAGCGGGGGGGCGGACATTCAGTACTTC. The encoded protein is CASSFSGGADIQYF. Full variable domain (remainder filled in from reference TRBV5-1 and TRBJ2-4): KAGVTQTPRYLIKTRGQQVTLSCSPISGHRSVSWYQQTPGQGLQFLFEYFSETQRNKGNFPGRFSGRQFSNSRSEMNVSTLELGDSALYLCASSFSGGADIQYFGAGTRLSVL.

The V and J genes are TRBV28 and TRBJ2-5, with 7 bases identical to TRBD2. Losses at the gene ends were 3 bases for V and 1 base for J; bases not matched to a gene: 5. This CDR3 is 15 amino acids long. Germline CDR1 is MDHEN and CDR2 is SYDVKM. CDR3 nucleotide sequence: TGTGCCAGCAGTTTGGGAGGGGCCCTCCAAGAGACCCAGTACTTC. Encoded protein: CASSLGGALQETQYF.

The V call is TRBV14, the J call TRBJ1-1; D is uncertain. The CDR3 runs 13 residues. The V end lost 3 bases, the J end lost 1 base, and 6 bases lay between the germline ends. The germline V gene has CDR1 SGHDN and CDR2 FVKESK. The CDR3 DNA is TGTGCCAGCAGCCACCCAGAGAACACTGAAGCTTTCTTT. It is translated as CASSHPENTEAFF.

This sequence joins TRBV18 and TRBJ2-3, with D unresolved. Germline V CDR1 and CDR2: KGHSH, LQKENI. This CDR3 spans 15 amino acids. Trimming took 0 bases from V and 4 from J, leaving 11 bases between them. CDR3 sequence: CASSPPRAASDTQYF. In nucleotides, the CDR3 is TGTGCCAGCTCACCACCGCGTGCAGCGTCAGATACGCAGTATTTT. Using reference TRBV18 and TRBJ2-3 for the parts outside the CDR3, the full variable domain is NAGVMQNPRHLVRRRGQEARLRCSPMKGHSHVYWYRQLPEEGLKFMVYLQKENIIDESGMPKERFSAEFPKEGPSILRIQQVVRGDSAAYFCASSPPRAASDTQYFGPGTRLTVL.

The V call is TRBV5-1, the J call TRBJ2-1, with 8 nucleotides matching TRBD1. The germline V gene has CDR1 SGHRS and CDR2 YFSETQ. V was pared by 0 bases and J by 6 bases, with 5 bases of the junction left unmatched. The CDR3 length is 15 residues. CDR3 sequence: CASSLGTGPFNEQFF. The CDR3 region has the DNA TGCGCCAGCAGCTTGGGGACAGGGCCCTTCAATGAGCAGTTCTTC.

This chain connects TRBV28 to TRBJ1-3; no definite D call. The CDR3 length is 15 residues. Trimming stripped 7 bases from V and 0 bases from J, with 13 bases between. Germline CDR1 is MDHEN and CDR2 is SYDVKM. The CDR3 DNA sequence: TGTGCCAGCAATCGGGTAGTTAACTCTGGAAACACCATATATTTT. Translating gives CASNRVVNSGNTIYF.

The rearrangement uses TRBV5-1 and TRBJ2-3, with D possibly being TRBD2 (6 bases). The V end was cut by 4 bases, the J end by 2 bases, with 11 bases between. Germline values: CDR1 SGHRS, CDR2 YFSETQ. There are 14 residues in the CDR3. The chain's CDR3 is CASSPGLNTDTQYF. Here the CDR3 DNA reads TGCGCCAGCAGCCCGGGACTGAACACAGATACGCAGTATTTT.

The chain is built from TRBV27 and TRBJ2-5; perhaps TRBD2 as D (7 bases). The CDR3 sequence is 14 residues long. Germline V lookup: CDR1 MNHEY, CDR2 SMNVEV (reference sequence). V lost 9 bases, J lost 5 bases, and 19 bases lay in between. The CDR3 DNA reads TGTGCCAGTGCAGGTCAGGGGAGGGGCGAGACCCAGTACTTC. Protein product: CASAGQGRGETQYF.

The V and J genes are TRBV7-3 and TRBJ2-1, with no clear D. This CDR3 comprises 15 residues. Germline assignment: CDR1 SGHTA and CDR2 FQGTGA. V lost 5 bases to trimming and J lost 0 bases, with 11 bases between them. CDR3 amino acids: CASSPNPSSYNEQFF. In DNA, the CDR3 is TGTGCCAGCAGCCCGAATCCCAGCTCCTACAATGAGCAGTTCTTC.

This chain uses TRBV5-1 with TRBJ2-5, with 16 bases lining up with TRBD2. Losses at the gene ends were 4 bases for V and 3 bases for J; bases not matched to a gene: 3. Germline CDR1 is SGHRS and CDR2 is YFSETQ. The CDR3 runs to 16 residues. CDR3 DNA sequence: TGCGCCAGCAGCCCGGGGACTAGCGGGGGGGAAGAGACCCAGTACTTC. Protein: CASSPGTSGGEETQYF.

Here the CDR3 DNA reads TGTGCCAGCAGTTGGGACAAAGCCTACGAGCAGTACTTC. As protein: CASSWDKAYEQYF. This chain uses TRBV27 with TRBJ2-7; perhaps TRBD1 as D (6 bases). CDR1 is MNHEY, CDR2 SMNVEV, per germline (reference sequence). V gave up 4 bases and J gave up 2 bases, with 9 bases separating them. The CDR3 totals 13 residues.

V usage is TRBV14 and J usage is TRBJ2-2, with a weak D call TRBD2 (7 bases). The CDR3 consists of 16 residues. Germline CDR1 SGHDN, CDR2 FVKESK. The V end lost 4 bases, the J end lost 3 bases, and 15 bases lay between the germline ends. The DNA for the CDR3 is TGTGCCAGCAGCCCGCTCGGGGGGCCGCACACCGGGGAGCTGTTTTTT. Amino acids: CASSPLGGPHTGELFF.

The chain uses TRBV29-1 and TRBJ1-5; tentatively, D is TRBD1 (5 bases). V was shortened by 0 bases and J by 2 bases, with 17 bases between the two germline ends. Germline values: CDR1 SQVTM, CDR2 ANQGSEA. The CDR3 sequence is 17 residues long. As DNA, the CDR3 is TGCAGCGTTGAAGAACTACCCCAGGGTGGGGGCAATCAGCCCCAGCATTTT. Encoded protein: CSVEELPQGGGNQPQHF.

The V and J genes are TRBV23-1 and TRBJ1-1; TRBD1 agrees at 12 bases. TRBV23-1 is reported as an ORF; its role is uncertain. V trimming: 3 bases; J trimming: 1 base; junction bases outside the gene matches: 15. This CDR3 is 20 amino acids long. This chain's CDR3 is CASSQRDRGRSQYGNTEAFF. CDR3 sequence (DNA): TGCGCCAGCAGTCAGAGGGACAGGGGGCGCTCCCAATATGGGAACACTGAAGCTTTCTTT.

This clone was detected only once. The chain has TRBV18 and TRBJ2-7; 8 bases agree with TRBD1. This CDR3 has 15 residues. Trimming at V came to 0 bases and at J to 4 bases, leaving 5 bases not matched to a gene. Germline CDR1 reads KGHSH; CDR2 reads LQKENI. In DNA, the CDR3 is TGTGCCAGCTCACCACCAGTTCAGGGGGCTTACGAGCAGTACTTC. It encodes CASSPPVQGAYEQYF.

V usage is TRBV3-1 (or the pseudogene TRBV3-2) and J usage is TRBJ1-1; a possible D gene is TRBD1 (5 bases). Germline CDR1 is LGHDT and CDR2 is YNNKEL (reference sequence). Trimming stripped 6 bases from V and 0 bases from J, with 8 bases between. The CDR3 is 13 amino acids. DNA of the CDR3: TGTGCCAGCAGATCGACAGTGAACACTGAAGCTTTCTTT. It translates to CASRSTVNTEAFF.

This clone appeared many times. This chain uses TRBV7-3 with TRBJ2-3, with 11 bases that match TRBD2. Trimming at V came to 3 bases and at J to 5 bases, leaving 10 bases not matched to a gene. The CDR3 covers 17 residues. In germline, CDR1 is SGHTA, CDR2 FQGTGA. The DNA of the CDR3 is TGTGCCAGCAGCTTCCTAGCGGGGGGAGGCCGGAAAGATACGCAGTATTTT. It encodes CASSFLAGGGRKDTQYF. The complete variable domain, with remaining parts taken from reference TRBV7-3 and TRBJ2-3, reads GAGVSQTPSNKVTEKGKYVELRCDPISGHTALYWYRQSLGQGPEFLIYFQGTGAADDSGLPNDRFFAVRPEGSVSTLKIQRTERGDSAVYLCASSFLAGGGRKDTQYFGPGTRLTVL.

This CDR3 is CASSPDLVHYGYTF. Here the CDR3 DNA reads TGTGCCAGCAGCCCAGATTTGGTTCACTATGGCTACACCTTC. The J gene is TRBJ1-2, the V gene TRBV11-1; D uncertain. The V and J ends lost 5 bases and 3 bases respectively, with 13 bases between them. In germline, CDR1 is SGHAT, CDR2 FQDESV (reference sequence). The CDR3 has 14 residues. Variable domain in full (rest from reference TRBV11-1 and TRBJ1-2): EAEVAQSPRYKITEKSQAVAFWCDPISGHATLYWYRQILGQGPELLVQFQDESVVDDSQLPKDRFSAERLKGVDSTLKIQPAELGDSAMYLCASSPDLVHYGYTFGSGTRLTVV.

The gene calls are TRBV2 and TRBJ1-6, with D perhaps matching TRBD1 (6 bases). This CDR3 spans 15 amino acids. Germline CDR1 reads SNHLY; CDR2 reads FYNNEI. Between the trimmed V and J ends, which lost 5 bases and 10 bases, there was a span of 18 bases. Written as DNA, the CDR3 is TGTGCCAGCAGTTCCACAGGGAGAGAGGACTCACCCCTCCACTTT. Its protein product is CASSSTGREDSPLHF.

The chain combines TRBV19 with TRBJ1-2; 12 bases agree with TRBD1. V trimming: 5 bases; J trimming: 7 bases; junction bases outside the gene matches: 8. CDR3 length: 15 residues. CDR1 is LNHDA and CDR2 is SQIVND in the germline V gene (reference sequence). Here the CDR3 DNA reads TGTGCCAGTAGTCCCCGGGACAGGGGGCGGAGTGGCTACACCTTC. Amino acids: CASSPRDRGRSGYTF.

This clone was seen more than once but under ten times. This chain uses TRBV4-2 with TRBJ1-4; 7 bases map to TRBD1. This CDR3 is 15 amino acids long. J was trimmed by 7 bases and V by 3 bases; bases with no gene match: 8. The V gene's germline CDR1 is LGHNA and CDR2 YNFKEQ. CDR3 protein: CASSQNRGRIEKLFF. DNA of the CDR3: TGTGCCAGCAGCCAGAACAGGGGCAGGATTGAAAAACTGTTTTTT.

This chain connects TRBV19 to TRBJ2-2, with a tentative D call TRBD1 (5 bases). Germline-derived CDR1 and CDR2 are LNHDA and SQIVND (reference sequence). V dropped 3 bases and J dropped 6 bases, with 11 bases sitting between them. The CDR3 has 14 amino acids. CDR3 sequence: CASSILAGPGELFF. As DNA, the CDR3 is TGTGCCAGTAGTATTCTCGCAGGGCCCGGGGAGCTGTTTTTT.

This clone was seen a single time. This chain uses TRBV5-3 with TRBJ2-1, with 10 nucleotides matching TRBD2. Being an ORF, TRBV5-3 has a function that is uncertain. Losses at the gene ends were 4 bases for V and 4 bases for J; bases not matched to a gene: 5. The CDR3 contains 15 residues. CDR3 protein: CARSPCSGGYNEQFF. DNA for the CDR3: TGTGCCAGAAGCCCCTGTAGCGGGGGGTACAATGAGCAGTTCTTC.

This chain connects TRBV5-1 to TRBJ1-3; 10 bases align to TRBD1. CDR3 size: 17 residues. The germline V gene has CDR1 SGHRS and CDR2 YFSETQ. J lost 2 bases, V lost 0 bases, and 5 bases had no gene match. CDR3 region: CASSLGTGGGTGNTIYF. The DNA of the CDR3 is TGCGCCAGCAGCTTGGGGACAGGGGGAGGCACTGGAAACACCATATATTTT.

Worth noting for this clone: At one boundary the junction diverges from the germline segment, which might be a read error. The genes are TRBV27 and TRBJ1-1; D is unresolved. Germline V gene lookup returns CDR1 MNHEY and CDR2 SMNVEV (reference sequence). This CDR3 is 13 amino acids long. The CDR3 region is CAGSPPRGTEAFF. Written as DNA, the CDR3 is TGTGCCGGCAGTCCCCCTCGGGGCACTGAAGCTTTCTTT.